What follows is one TCR beta chain and its context. Trimming pared 2 bases from V and 2 bases from J, leaving 9 bases between. The CDR3 has 14 amino acids. Germline CDR1 MGHDK, CDR2 SYGVNS. These data come from a study of shared clonotypes between healthy human individuals. Study summary: Donor composition was two women and a few men, aged 18 to 49.

Some clones are missing from TCRdb's copy, which holds only in-frame ones; the method was immunoSEQ multiplex PCR. Of about 480,000 clones listed, 75% to 80% are singletons. Healthy HIV-negative adults without recent acute infections or vaccinations served as donors. Specimen: PBMCs. V and J are TRBV25-1 and TRBJ2-5; D ambiguous. The TCR comes from a woman in her forties in good health. Some clones in this sample may be carry-over from other donors' samples. DNA for the CDR3: TGTGCCAGCAGTGAACCGTGGGGACAAGAGACCCAGTACTTC. Its translation: CASSEPWGQETQYF.